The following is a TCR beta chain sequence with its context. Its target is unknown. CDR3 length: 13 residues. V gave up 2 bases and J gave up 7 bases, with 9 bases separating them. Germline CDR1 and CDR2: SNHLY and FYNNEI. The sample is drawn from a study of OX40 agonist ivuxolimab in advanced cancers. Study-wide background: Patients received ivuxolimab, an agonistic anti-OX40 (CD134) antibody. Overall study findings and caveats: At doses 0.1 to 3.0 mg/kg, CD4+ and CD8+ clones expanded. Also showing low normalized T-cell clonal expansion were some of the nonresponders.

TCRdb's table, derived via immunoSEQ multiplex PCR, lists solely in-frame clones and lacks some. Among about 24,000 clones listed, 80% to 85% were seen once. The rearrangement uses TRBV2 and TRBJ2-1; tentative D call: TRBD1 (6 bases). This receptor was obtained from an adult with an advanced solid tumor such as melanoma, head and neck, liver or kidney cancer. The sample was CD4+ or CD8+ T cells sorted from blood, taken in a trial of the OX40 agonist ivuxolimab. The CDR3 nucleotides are TGTGCCAGCAGTGAAATTAGGGGGAATGAGCAGTTCTTC. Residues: CASSEIRGNEQFF.